This is a list of T cell receptor beta chains from one sample in a study of T cells in tuberculosis. The repertoire was sequenced with immunoSEQ multiplex PCR; TCRdb's copy has only in-frame clones and lacks some. The table lists approximately 40,000 clones, approximately 94% of them singletons. The sample in question was PBMCs, obtained at tuberculosis diagnosis. The receptors shown here come from an adult with tuberculosis. Both conserved end residues are part of each CDR3. Fields, in order: D gene, clone size, J gene, V gene, CDR3 DNA, CDR3 protein. A D gene is named only where the DNA matches it firmly. Expanded clones get a size class; other rows say once, few or many, or leave the size out.

D: TRBD1; size: once; J: TRBJ1-2; V: TRBV11-2; DNA: TGTGCCAGCAGCCTGAAGGGACAGTTAGCTAACTATGGCTACACCTTC; CDR3: CASSLKGQLANYGYTF
D: TRBD1; size: .; J: TRBJ1-1; V: TRBV5-4; DNA: TGTGCCAGCACCCTGAGTACGACAGGGAGAACTGAAGCTTTCTTT; CDR3: CASTLSTTGRTEAFF
D: .; size: .; J: TRBJ1-4; V: TRBV6-6; DNA: TGTGCCAGCAGTTACTTTGGGGGCGGGCGGGAAAAACTGTTTTTT; CDR3: CASSYFGGGREKLFF
D: .; size: .; J: TRBJ2-3; V: TRBV12-5; DNA: TGTGCTAGTGGTCCGCGAGGATCTGGGAGCACAGATACGCAGTATTTT; CDR3: CASGPRGSGSTDTQYF
D: .; size: .; J: TRBJ1-5; V: TRBV6-6; DNA: TGTGCCAGCACCTCAAGCCAGGGTTCAAGTCAGCCCCAGCATTTT; CDR3: CASTSSQGSSQPQHF
D: TRBD1; size: .; J: TRBJ2-7; V: TRBV10-2; DNA: TGCGCCAGCAGTGATAGGACAGGGACCTCCTACGAGCAGTACTTC; CDR3: CASSDRTGTSYEQYF
D: TRBD1; size: .; J: TRBJ1-2; V: TRBV6-5; DNA: TGTGCCAGCAGTTACTCGGGAATAGGGGGCCATGGCTACACCTTC; CDR3: CASSYSGIGGHGYTF
D: .; size: .; J: TRBJ1-5; V: TRBV5-5; DNA: TGTGCCAGCAGCTTACTGCAGGGCCAGCCCCAGCATTTT; CDR3: CASSLLQGQPQHF
D: .; size: .; J: TRBJ2-3; V: TRBV18; DNA: TGTGCCAGCTCACGGGACATCACCACCCCAGATACGCAGTATTTT; CDR3: CASSRDITTPDTQYF
D: .; size: once; J: TRBJ1-5; V: TRBV7-2; DNA: TGTGCCAGCAGCTTATCCAGGAATCAGCCCCAGCATTTT; CDR3: CASSLSRNQPQHF
D: .; size: .; J: TRBJ2-3; V: TRBV13; DNA: TGTGCCAGCAGCCGCGTGCCCTGGCGGGAAAGCACAGATACGCAGTATTTT; CDR3: CASSRVPWRESTDTQYF
D: .; size: .; J: TRBJ1-2; V: TRBV2; DNA: TGTGCCAGCAGTGCATACAGGGCAGACTTCTATGGCTACACCTTC; CDR3: CASSAYRADFYGYTF
D: .; size: .; J: TRBJ1-2; V: TRBV11-1; DNA: TGTGCCAGCGGGGTCTCTGGGAGCCCGTGGGGCTACACCTTC; CDR3: CASGVSGSPWGYTF
D: .; size: .; J: TRBJ2-2; V: TRBV30; DNA: TGTGCCTGGAGTCTCGCCGGGGAGCTGTTTTTT; CDR3: CAWSLAGELFF
D: .; size: .; J: TRBJ2-7; V: TRBV18; DNA: TGTGCCAGCTCACCAAGTCCCGACAGGAGCTACGAGCAGTACTTC; CDR3: CASSPSPDRSYEQYF
D: TRBD2; size: .; J: TRBJ2-1; V: TRBV9; DNA: TGTGCCAGCAGCACACCTAGCGGACCTACTCGCTCCTACAATGAGCAGTTCTTC; CDR3: CASSTPSGPTRSYNEQFF
D: .; size: .; J: TRBJ1-6; V: TRBV7-3; DNA: TGTGCCAGCAGCCGATCGAGTACCGAAAATTCACCCCTCCACTTT; CDR3: CASSRSSTENSPLHF
D: .; size: .; J: TRBJ2-7; V: TRBV4-1; DNA: TGCGCCAGCAGCCAAGCAGGGACTGAAGACTACGAGCAGTACTTC; CDR3: CASSQAGTEDYEQYF
D: .; size: once; J: TRBJ2-1; V: TRBV19; DNA: TGTGCCAGTGCCCGTAGCGGAAGCTCCTACAATGAGCAGTTCTTC; CDR3: CASARSGSSYNEQFF
D: .; size: .; J: TRBJ1-3; V: TRBV5-6; DNA: TGTGCCAGCAGCTTGGTAGGGGCCTCTGGAAACACCATATATTTT; CDR3: CASSLVGASGNTIYF
D: .; size: .; J: TRBJ2-3; V: TRBV7-9; DNA: TGTGCCAGCAGCCAGAATACAGGAGATACGCAGTATTTT; CDR3: CASSQNTGDTQYF
D: .; size: .; J: TRBJ1-2; V: TRBV25-1; DNA: TGTGCCAGCAGTGAGGCAGACTATGGCTACACCTTC; CDR3: CASSEADYGYTF
D: .; size: .; J: TRBJ1-6; V: TRBV7-9; DNA: TGTGCCAGCAGCATAGGAGGACAGAGCCGCTTTAATTCACCCCTCCACTTT; CDR3: CASSIGGQSRFNSPLHF
D: .; size: once; J: TRBJ2-6; V: TRBV27; DNA: TGTGCCAGCAGTTCGGTCCTCTTAGGGGCCAACGTCCTGACTTTC; CDR3: CASSSVLLGANVLTF
D: .; size: .; J: TRBJ2-3; V: TRBV11-2; DNA: TGTGCCAGCAGCTTTAGGACAGGGAGGGGAACAGATACGCAGTATTTT; CDR3: CASSFRTGRGTDTQYF
D: .; size: .; J: TRBJ1-1; V: TRBV7-9; DNA: TGTGCCAGCAGCTTAGACTTCGGACAGGAAGCTTTCTTT; CDR3: CASSLDFGQEAFF
D: TRBD1; size: .; J: TRBJ2-7; V: TRBV30; DNA: TGTGCCTGGAAAAAGGGGACAGGCGCCTACGAGCAGTACTTC; CDR3: CAWKKGTGAYEQYF
D: .; size: .; J: TRBJ2-7; V: TRBV5-6; DNA: TGTGCCAGCAGCTACCGACAGGTTGGAACCTACGAGCAGTACTTC; CDR3: CASSYRQVGTYEQYF
D: TRBD1; size: .; J: TRBJ2-2; V: TRBV7-6; DNA: TGTGCCAGCAGCTCCCCACTTCCCGGGACAGACGCCACCGGGGAGCTGTTTTTT; CDR3: CASSSPLPGTDATGELFF
D: TRBD2; size: .; J: TRBJ2-1; V: TRBV9; DNA: TGTGCCAGCAGCGCCGGGGGGTCGGGGTCGACATCCTACAATGAGCAGTTCTTC; CDR3: CASSAGGSGSTSYNEQFF
D: .; size: .; J: TRBJ1-1; V: TRBV9; DNA: TGTGCCAGCAGCGCCTACGACAGGCTGAACACTGAAGCTTTCTTT; CDR3: CASSAYDRLNTEAFF
D: .; size: .; J: TRBJ1-1; V: TRBV7-6; DNA: TGTGCCAGCAGCCAGGCGGGATATGACACTGAAGCTTTCTTT; CDR3: CASSQAGYDTEAFF
D: TRBD1; size: .; J: TRBJ2-2; V: TRBV19; DNA: TGTGCCAGTAAGGACACAGGGGGCCGAAAGGAAAGGGAGCTGTTTTTT; CDR3: CASKDTGGRKERELFF
D: .; size: .; J: TRBJ1-2; V: TRBV2; DNA: TGTGCCAGCAGTGAAGGGACGGTTCGGGAGTCCTCGGGCTACACCTTC; CDR3: CASSEGTVRESSGYTF
D: .; size: .; J: TRBJ2-2; V: TRBV12-5; DNA: TGTGCTAGTGGTTCCCACCAGGGTACCGGGGAGCTGTTTTTT; CDR3: CASGSHQGTGELFF
D: TRBD1; size: once; J: TRBJ2-7; V: TRBV2; DNA: TGTGCCAGCAGTGGAACCGGGACAGGGACCTACGAGCAGTACTTC; CDR3: CASSGTGTGTYEQYF